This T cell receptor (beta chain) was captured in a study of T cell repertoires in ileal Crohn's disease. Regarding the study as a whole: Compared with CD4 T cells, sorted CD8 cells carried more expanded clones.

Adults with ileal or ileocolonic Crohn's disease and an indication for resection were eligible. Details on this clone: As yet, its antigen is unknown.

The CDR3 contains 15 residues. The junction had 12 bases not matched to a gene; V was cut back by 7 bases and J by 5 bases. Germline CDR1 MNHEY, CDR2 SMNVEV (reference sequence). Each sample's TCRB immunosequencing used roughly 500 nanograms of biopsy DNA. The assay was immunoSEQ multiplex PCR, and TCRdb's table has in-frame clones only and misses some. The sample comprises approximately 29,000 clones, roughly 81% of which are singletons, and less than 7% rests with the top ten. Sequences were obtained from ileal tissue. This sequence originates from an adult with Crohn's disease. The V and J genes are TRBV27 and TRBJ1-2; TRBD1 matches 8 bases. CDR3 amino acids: CASTPITGGWYGYTF. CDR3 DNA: TGTGCCAGCACCCCGATCACAGGGGGTTGGTATGGCTACACCTTC.